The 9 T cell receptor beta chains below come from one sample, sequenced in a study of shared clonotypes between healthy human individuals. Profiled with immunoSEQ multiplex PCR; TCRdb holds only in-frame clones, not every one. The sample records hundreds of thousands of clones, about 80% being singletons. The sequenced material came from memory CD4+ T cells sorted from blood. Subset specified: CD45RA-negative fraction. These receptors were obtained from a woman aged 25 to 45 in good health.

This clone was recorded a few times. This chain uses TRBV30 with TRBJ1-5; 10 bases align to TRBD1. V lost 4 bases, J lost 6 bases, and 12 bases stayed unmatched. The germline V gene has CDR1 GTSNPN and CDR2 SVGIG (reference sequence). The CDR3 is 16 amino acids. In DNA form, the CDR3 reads TGTGCCTGGAAGGCCGGGACAGGGGCCCGCAGTCAGCCCCAGCATTTT. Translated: CAWKAGTGARSQPQHF. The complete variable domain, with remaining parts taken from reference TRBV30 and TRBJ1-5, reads SQTIHQWPATLVQPVGSPLSLECTVEGTSNPNLYWYRQAAGRGLQLLFYSVGIGQISSEVPQNLSASRPQDRQFILSSKKLLLSDSGFYLCAWKAGTGARSQPQHFGDGTRLSIL.

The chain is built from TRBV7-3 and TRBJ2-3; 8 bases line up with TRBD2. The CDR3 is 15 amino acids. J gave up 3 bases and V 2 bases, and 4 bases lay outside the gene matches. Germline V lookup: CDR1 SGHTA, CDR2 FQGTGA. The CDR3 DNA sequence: TGTGCCAGCAGCTTATCGGGAGGGCCTACAGATACGCAGTATTTT. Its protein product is CASSLSGGPTDTQYF.

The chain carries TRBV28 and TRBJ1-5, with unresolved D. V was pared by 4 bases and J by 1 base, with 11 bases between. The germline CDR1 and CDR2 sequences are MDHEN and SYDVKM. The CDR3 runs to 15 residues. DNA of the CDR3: TGTGCCAGCAGTTATGGAGTATTGAGCAATCAGCCCCAGCATTTT. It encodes CASSYGVLSNQPQHF.

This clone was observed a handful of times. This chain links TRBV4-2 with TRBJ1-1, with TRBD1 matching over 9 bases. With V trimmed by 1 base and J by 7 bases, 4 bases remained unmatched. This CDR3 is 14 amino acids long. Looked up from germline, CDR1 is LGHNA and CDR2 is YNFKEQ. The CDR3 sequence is CASSQGTGADEAFF. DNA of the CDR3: TGTGCCAGCAGCCAAGGGACAGGGGCGGATGAAGCTTTCTTT.

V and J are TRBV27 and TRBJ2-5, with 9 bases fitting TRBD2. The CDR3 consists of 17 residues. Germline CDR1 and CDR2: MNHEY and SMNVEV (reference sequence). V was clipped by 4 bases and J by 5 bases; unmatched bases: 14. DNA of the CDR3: TGTGCCAGCAGTTCCGCTGGGGGGCTAGCGGGAAGGGAGACCCAGTACTTC. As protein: CASSSAGGLAGRETQYF.

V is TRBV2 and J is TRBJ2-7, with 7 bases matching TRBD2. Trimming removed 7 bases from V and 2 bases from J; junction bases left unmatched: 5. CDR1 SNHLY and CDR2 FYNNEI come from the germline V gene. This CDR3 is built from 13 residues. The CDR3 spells CASTGGRAYEQYF. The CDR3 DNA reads TGTGCCAGCACCGGGGGGAGGGCCTACGAGCAGTACTTC.

The CDR3 nucleotides are TGTGCCAGTAGTCCCAGGGGGGGAGCTGGTTCCGGGGAGCTGTTTTTT. Its translation: CASSPRGGAGSGELFF. This chain connects TRBV19 to TRBJ2-2; D might be TRBD1 or TRBD2, each matching 7 bases. The CDR3 has 16 amino acids. V dropped 5 bases and J dropped 6 bases, with 19 bases sitting between them. The germline CDR1 and CDR2 sequences are LNHDA and SQIVND (reference sequence).

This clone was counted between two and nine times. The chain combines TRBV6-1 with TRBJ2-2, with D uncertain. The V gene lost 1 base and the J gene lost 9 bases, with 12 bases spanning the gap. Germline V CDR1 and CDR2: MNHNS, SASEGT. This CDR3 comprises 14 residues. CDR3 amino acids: CASSEDIRSRELFF. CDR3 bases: TGTGCCAGCAGTGAAGATATAAGAAGCCGGGAGCTGTTTTTT.

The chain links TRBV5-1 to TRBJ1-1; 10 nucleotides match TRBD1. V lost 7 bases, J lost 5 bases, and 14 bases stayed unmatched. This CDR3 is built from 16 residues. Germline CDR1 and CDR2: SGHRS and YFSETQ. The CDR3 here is CASYQKTTGGRTEAFF. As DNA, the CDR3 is TGCGCCAGCTACCAAAAAACGACAGGGGGCCGGACTGAAGCTTTCTTT.